The clone carrying this T cell receptor (beta chain) occurred once. Authors' methods: Estimated nucleated cell counts came from reference gene primer amplification. Some clones are missing from TCRdb's copy, which holds only in-frame ones; the method was immunoSEQ multiplex PCR. D and trimming were read from the DNA, whereas the V and J calls and clone size are those reported in that table. The data contain about 200,000 clones, 80% to 90% of them singletons. V dropped 6 bases and J dropped 12; count of bases not matched to a gene: 11. Germline CDR1 reads MNHEY; CDR2 reads SMNVEV (reference sequence). The CDR3 extends over 13 amino acids. This sample was taken from a study of blood T cell repertoires in COVID-19. Turning to the study itself: Both acute and convalescent COVID-19 samples were obtained from the United States, Italy and Spain. T cells, B-cell-depleted T cells, or PBMCs provided the cDNA or gDNA that served as material.

Sequenced: peripheral blood. The chain recombines TRBV27 with TRBJ1-1; 9 positions match TRBD1. This clonotype was sampled from a human donor in a cohort sampled during active COVID-19. The CDR3 reads CASSLGRDRVTFF. CDR3 in DNA: TGTGCCAGCAGCCTTGGGCGGGACAGGGTAACTTTCTTT.